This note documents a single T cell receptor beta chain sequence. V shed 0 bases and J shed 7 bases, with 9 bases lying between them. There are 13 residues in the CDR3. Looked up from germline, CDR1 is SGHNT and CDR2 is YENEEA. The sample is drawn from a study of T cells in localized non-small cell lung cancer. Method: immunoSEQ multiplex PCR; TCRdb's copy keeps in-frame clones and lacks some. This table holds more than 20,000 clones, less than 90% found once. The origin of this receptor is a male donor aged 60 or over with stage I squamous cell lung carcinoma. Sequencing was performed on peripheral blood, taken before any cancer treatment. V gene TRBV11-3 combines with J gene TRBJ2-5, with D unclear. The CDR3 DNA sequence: TGTGCCAGCAGCTTAGAGGGCTGGGGGACCCAGTACTTC. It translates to CASSLEGWGTQYF.